A single sample is the source of the 21 T cell receptor beta chains below, sequenced in a study of post-analysis software for immune sequencing data. Sequencing libraries made from TCR beta cDNA carried unique molecular identifiers. One entry per CDR3 protein, called by TCRdb with MiXCR from the PCR reads. The data hold fewer than 550,000 distinct CDR3 sequences, with around 36% observed a single time. Study observations and caveats: TRBV5-6, TRBV5-1 and TRBV20-1 belonged to a set of about five TRBV segments that were more frequent in patients than controls.

Which antigens these TCRs recognize remains unknown. What was sequenced was blood. The receptors here all came from a girl younger than 18 with multiple sclerosis.

The rearrangement joins TRBV5-1 to TRBJ1-2, with D perhaps matching TRBD1 (6 bases). The CDR3 spans 13 residues. Germline lookup yields CDR1 SGHRS and CDR2 YFSETQ. Trimming removed 1 base from V and 8 bases from J, with 12 bases in between. The CDR3 region is CASSLFAGEGYTF. The CDR3 DNA reads TGCGCCAGCAGCTTGTTCGCAGGGGAGGGCTACACCTTC.

This clonotype was picked up a small number of times. V gene TRBV20-1 combines with J gene TRBJ2-5, with 7 positions matching TRBD1. The J call could be wrong; TRBJ2-7 is a better fit for the DNA end. This CDR3 contains 12 residues. The germline CDR1 and CDR2 sequences are DFQATT and SNEGSKA (reference sequence). CDR3 region: CSPLRDSYEQYF. The CDR3 DNA sequence: TGCAGTCCATTACGGGACAGCTACGAGCAGTACTTC.

The chain is built from TRBV12-3 or TRBV12-4 and TRBJ1-2; 10 bases match TRBD1. The CDR3 runs 15 residues. The trim removed 2 bases at V and 5 bases at J, leaving 5 bases unmatched. This CDR3 is CASSLLGQGYYGYTF. The CDR3 region has the DNA TGTGCCAGCAGTTTATTGGGACAGGGGTATTATGGCTACACCTTC.

The chain links TRBV12-3 or TRBV12-4 to TRBJ2-7; the match to TRBD1 covers 8 bases. The CDR3 spans 14 residues. With V trimmed by 6 bases and J by 4 bases, 8 bases remained unmatched. This CDR3 is CASRKTGASYEQYF. CDR3 nucleotide sequence: TGTGCCAGCAGAAAGACAGGGGCTTCGTACGAGCAGTACTTC.

This clonotype has only a few counts. The genes are TRBV2 and TRBJ2-1; D is uncertain. There are 15 residues in the CDR3. Germline CDR1 is SNHLY and CDR2 is FYNNEI. V was trimmed by 8 bases and J by 5 bases, leaving 19 bases between them. CDR3 sequence reads: CASGRLVLIDNEQFF. The CDR3 DNA is TGTGCCAGCGGCCGCCTAGTCTTAATAGACAATGAGCAGTTCTTC.

This clonotype was seen more than once but under ten times. The chain links TRBV3-1 to TRBJ2-1; 8 bases align to TRBD1. V lost 0 bases, J lost 0 bases, and 7 bases stayed unmatched. Germline CDR1 reads LGHDT; CDR2 reads YNNKEL (reference sequence). This CDR3 spans 18 amino acids. CDR3 sequence (DNA): TGTGCCAGCAGCCAAGATCGTCCAGGGGGCAACTCCTACAATGAGCAGTTCTTC. Residues: CASSQDRPGGNSYNEQFF.

The chain uses TRBV20-1 and TRBJ1-1; 7 nucleotides agree with TRBD1. CDR1 is DFQATT and CDR2 is SNEGSKA in the germline V gene (reference sequence). This CDR3 contains 14 residues. The V segment lost 3 bases and the J segment 1 base; nucleotides outside the gene matches: 5. The CDR3 sequence: CSARGGQENTEAFF. CDR3 DNA: TGCAGTGCTAGGGGAGGACAGGAGAACACTGAAGCTTTCTTT.

The chain carries TRBV3-1 and TRBJ1-4; TRBD1 matches at 7 bases. The ends lost 6 bases at V and 5 bases at J; junction bases unmatched: 3. The germline V gene has CDR1 LGHDT and CDR2 YNNKEL (reference sequence). The CDR3 covers 13 residues. The CDR3 nucleotides read TGTGCCAGCAGTATACAGGGGAATGAAAAACTGTTTTTT. Its translation: CASSIQGNEKLFF.

In its sample, this clonotype was seen a few times. This chain uses TRBV9 with TRBJ2-1; possible D gene TRBD1, 5 bases. V gave up 3 bases and J gave up 3 bases, with 7 bases separating them. The CDR3 extends over 13 amino acids. CDR1 and CDR2 (germline): SGDLS, YYNGEE. Here the CDR3 DNA reads TGTGCCAGCAGCGAAGGGGTCTACAATGAGCAGTTCTTC. It specifies CASSEGVYNEQFF.

CDR3 in DNA: TGTGCCAGCAGTTACCTGGGGGATGGATCCTACGAGCAGTACTTC. This codes for CASSYLGDGSYEQYF. The V and J genes are TRBV6-2 or TRBV6-3 and TRBJ2-7; the D gene could be TRBD1 or TRBD2 (5 bases each). Trimming took 2 bases from V and 1 from J, leaving 12 bases between them. Per germline, CDR1 MNHEY and CDR2 SVGEGT. This CDR3 comprises 15 residues.

The table lists this clonotype with a few counts. This chain joins TRBV4-2 and TRBJ1-2, with TRBD1 matching 10 bases. The CDR3 length is 14 residues. The V and J ends lost 4 bases and 7 bases, in that order; junction bases with no gene match: 6. Germline V gene data show CDR1 as LGHNA and CDR2 as YNFKEQ. CDR3 in amino acids: CASSLGQGQVGYTF. The CDR3 DNA follows: TGTGCCAGCAGCCTGGGACAGGGGCAGGTTGGCTACACCTTC.

The chain joins TRBV18 to TRBJ2-7; D is ambiguous. Trimming cost V 4 bases and J 6 bases, with 10 bases left between them. Per the germline V gene, CDR1 is KGHSH and CDR2 is LQKENI. The CDR3 is made up of 12 amino acids. CDR3: CASSLPAAEQYF. The CDR3 DNA reads TGTGCCAGCTCACTTCCGGCGGCCGAGCAGTACTTC.

The chain has TRBV6-1 and TRBJ2-1; 12 bases are shared with TRBD2. The germline CDR1 and CDR2 sequences are MNHNS and SASEGT. There are 17 residues in the CDR3. J was trimmed by 8 bases and V by 3 bases; bases with no gene match: 11. The CDR3 DNA follows: TGTGCCAGCAGTGAGCTACTAGCGGGGGGCCCCCGAGATGAGCAGTTCTTC. It codes for CASSELLAGGPRDEQFF.

This clonotype has just one count. V gene TRBV7-3 combines with J gene TRBJ2-5, with 7 nucleotides matching TRBD2. Germline V gene sequence: CDR1 SGHTA, CDR2 FQGTGA. Losses at the gene ends were 0 bases for V and 2 bases for J; bases not matched to a gene: 6. The CDR3 is 16 residues long. The DNA of the CDR3 is TGTGCCAGCAGCTTAACGGGACTACCGGTTCAAGAGACCCAGTACTTC. This sequence encodes CASSLTGLPVQETQYF.

V is TRBV5-1 and J is TRBJ1-1; weak D call: TRBD1 (5 bases). CDR1 and CDR2 from the germline V gene are SGHRS and YFSETQ. Trimming removed 0 bases at V and 5 bases at J, with 14 bases between. This CDR3 is built from 15 residues. The CDR3 DNA is TGCGCCAGCAGCTTGGCCCAGGGAAGGGGAACTGAAGCTTTCTTT. This gives the protein CASSLAQGRGTEAFF.

J is TRBJ2-1 and V is TRBV20-1; 7 bases are shared with TRBD2. The J call is uncertain, as TRBJ2-7 better fits the DNA end. Germline V gene data show CDR1 as DFQATT and CDR2 as SNEGSKA (reference sequence). The CDR3 has 15 amino acids. This chain's CDR3 is CSARQSSGVYNEQYF. The CDR3 coding sequence is TGCAGTGCTCGTCAATCCAGCGGGGTTTACAATGAGCAGTACTTC.

The chain combines TRBV3-1 with TRBJ2-3, with D perhaps TRBD1 (5 bases). The ends were cut back, 2 bases at V and 1 base at J, with 10 bases in the middle. Germline V gives CDR1 LGHDT, CDR2 YNNKEL (reference sequence). The CDR3 is 15 amino acids. The CDR3 region is CASSQQGAGTDTQYF. The CDR3 DNA sequence: TGTGCCAGCAGCCAACAAGGGGCGGGCACAGATACGCAGTATTTT.

The rearrangement links TRBV3-1 to TRBJ2-7, with D tentatively TRBD1 (5 bases). The germline V and J ends were trimmed by 0 bases and 3 bases, with 9 bases remaining between them. The CDR3 extends over 14 amino acids. CDR1 and CDR2 (germline): LGHDT, YNNKEL (reference sequence). CDR3 DNA: TGTGCCAGCAGCCAAGATCAACAGGACTACGAGCAGTACTTC. It encodes CASSQDQQDYEQYF.

J is TRBJ2-1 and V is TRBV7-3, with 8 nucleotides matching TRBD1. The CDR3 has 13 residues. The V segment lost 4 bases and the J segment 7 bases; nucleotides outside the gene matches: 3. Per the germline V gene, CDR1 is SGHTA and CDR2 is FQGTGA. The CDR3 sequence is CASSSGQVNEQFF. In DNA, the CDR3 is TGTGCCAGCAGCTCGGGACAGGTTAATGAGCAGTTCTTC. Combining the CDR3 with reference TRBV7-3 and TRBJ2-1 gives the whole variable domain GAGVSQTPSNKVTEKGKYVELRCDPISGHTALYWYRQSLGQGPEFLIYFQGTGAADDSGLPNDRFFAVRPEGSVSTLKIQRTERGDSAVYLCASSSGQVNEQFFGPGTRLTVL.

Only a few counts were recorded for this clonotype. The chain combines TRBV28 with TRBJ1-2; TRBD1 is a possible D gene (5 bases). The germline V and J ends were trimmed by 3 bases and 3 bases, with 5 bases remaining between them. The CDR3 extends over 12 amino acids. Germline assignment: CDR1 MDHEN and CDR2 SYDVKM. DNA for the CDR3: TGTGCCAGCAGTTTGGGACACTATGGCTACACCTTC. Translation: CASSLGHYGYTF.

The chain is built from TRBV3-1 and TRBJ2-5; 9 nucleotides match TRBD2. There are 13 residues in the CDR3. Trimming took 5 bases from V and 6 from J; bases not matched to a gene: 4. From germline, CDR1 is LGHDT and CDR2 YNNKEL (reference sequence). The CDR3 region has the DNA TGTGCCAGCAGCGAAAGCGGGGGGAAGACCCAGTACTTC. It codes for CASSESGGKTQYF.